The present T cell receptor (beta chain) was sequenced within a study of blood T cell repertoires in COVID-19. Assay used: immunoSEQ multiplex PCR; TCRdb lists only in-frame clones, some missing. This table has some 170,000 clones, around four fifths appearing once. V lost 3 bases, J lost 1 base, and 16 bases lay in between. Per the germline V gene, CDR1 is SGHNT and CDR2 is YYREEE (reference sequence). The CDR3 contains 16 residues. This clone was counted once. V gene TRBV5-4 combines with J gene TRBJ1-1; D is uncertain. Source material: peripheral blood. This TCR derives from a woman in her thirties or forties with COVID-19, enrolled during active disease. The CDR3 region is CASSSSIQSSNTEAFF. CDR3 nucleotide sequence: TGTGCCAGCAGCTCATCCATACAGTCTTCGAACACTGAAGCTTTCTTT.